This TCR beta chain is drawn from a study of blood T cell repertoires in COVID-19. Background on the study: T cells, B-cell-depleted T cells, or PBMCs supplied cDNA or gDNA.

Profiling relied on immunoSEQ multiplex PCR, and the TCRdb table lists in-frame clones only, not all of them. This sample has 100,000 or so clones, with around 89% found just once. Sequenced input: peripheral blood. The TCR sequence derives from a human donor with acute or convalescent COVID-19. The donor label of this sample is uncertain.

The CDR3 is CASSAIQGANTGELFF. The DNA of the CDR3 is TGTGCCAGCAGCGCCATACAGGGGGCGAACACCGGGGAGCTGTTTTTT. This chain joins TRBV9 and TRBJ2-2; 8 bases line up with TRBD1. The CDR3 has 16 residues. V was clipped by 3 bases and J by 0 bases; unmatched bases: 4. The germline gives CDR1 SGDLS, CDR2 YYNGEE.